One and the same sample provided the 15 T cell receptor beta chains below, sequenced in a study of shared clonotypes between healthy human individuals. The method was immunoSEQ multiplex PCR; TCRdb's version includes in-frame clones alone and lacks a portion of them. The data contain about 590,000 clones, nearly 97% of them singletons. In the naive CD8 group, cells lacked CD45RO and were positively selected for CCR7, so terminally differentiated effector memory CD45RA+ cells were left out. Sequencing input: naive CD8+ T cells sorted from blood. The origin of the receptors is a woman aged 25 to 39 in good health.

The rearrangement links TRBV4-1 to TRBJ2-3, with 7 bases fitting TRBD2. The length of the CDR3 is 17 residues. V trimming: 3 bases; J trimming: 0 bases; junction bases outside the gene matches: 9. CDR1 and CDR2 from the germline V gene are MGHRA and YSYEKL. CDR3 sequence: CASSHLGLAVSTDTQYF. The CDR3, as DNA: TGCGCCAGCAGCCATCTCGGCCTAGCGGTTAGCACAGATACGCAGTATTTT.

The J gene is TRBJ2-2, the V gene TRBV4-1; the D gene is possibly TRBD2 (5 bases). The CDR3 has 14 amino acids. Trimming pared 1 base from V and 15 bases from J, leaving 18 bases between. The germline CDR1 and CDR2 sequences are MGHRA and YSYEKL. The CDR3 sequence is CASSQGLALNQVFF. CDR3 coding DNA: TGCGCCAGCAGCCAAGGGCTAGCATTAAATCAGGTGTTTTTT.

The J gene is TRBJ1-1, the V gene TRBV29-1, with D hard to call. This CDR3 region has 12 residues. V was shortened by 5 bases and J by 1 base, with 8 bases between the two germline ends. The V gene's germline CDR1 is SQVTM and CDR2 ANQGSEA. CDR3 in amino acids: CSVRWGNTEAFF. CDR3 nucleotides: TGCAGCGTTCGATGGGGGAACACTGAAGCTTTCTTT.

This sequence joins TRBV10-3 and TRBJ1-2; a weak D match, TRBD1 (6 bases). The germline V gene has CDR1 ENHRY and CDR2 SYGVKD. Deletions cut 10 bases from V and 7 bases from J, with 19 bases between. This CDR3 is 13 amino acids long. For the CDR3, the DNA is TGTGCCACCGAAAGGGGGAGCGACTTTGGCTACACCTTC. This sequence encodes CATERGSDFGYTF.

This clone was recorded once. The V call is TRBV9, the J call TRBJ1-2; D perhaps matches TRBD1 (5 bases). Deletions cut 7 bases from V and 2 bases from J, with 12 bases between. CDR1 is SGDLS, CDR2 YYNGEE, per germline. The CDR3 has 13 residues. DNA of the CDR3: TGTGCCAGCGAAGGGGCGGCGAACTATGGCTACACCTTC. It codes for CASEGAANYGYTF.

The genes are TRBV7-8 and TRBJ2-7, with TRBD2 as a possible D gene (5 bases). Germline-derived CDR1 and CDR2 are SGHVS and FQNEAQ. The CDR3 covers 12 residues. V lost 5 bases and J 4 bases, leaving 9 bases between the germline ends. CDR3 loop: CASSIREYEQYF. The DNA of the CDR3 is TGTGCCAGCAGCATTCGGGAATACGAGCAGTACTTC.

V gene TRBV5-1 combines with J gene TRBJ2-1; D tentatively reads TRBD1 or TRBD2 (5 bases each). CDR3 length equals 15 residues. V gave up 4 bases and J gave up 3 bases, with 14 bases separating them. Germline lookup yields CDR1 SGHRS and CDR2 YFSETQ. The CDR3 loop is CASSLGPRGYNEQFF. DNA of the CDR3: TGCGCCAGCAGCCTGGGACCGCGAGGCTACAATGAGCAGTTCTTC.

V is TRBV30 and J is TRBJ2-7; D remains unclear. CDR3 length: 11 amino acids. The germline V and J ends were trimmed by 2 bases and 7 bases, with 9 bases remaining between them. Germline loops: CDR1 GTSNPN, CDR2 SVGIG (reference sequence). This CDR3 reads CAWSIGLEQYF. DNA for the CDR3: TGTGCCTGGAGTATCGGATTGGAGCAGTACTTC.

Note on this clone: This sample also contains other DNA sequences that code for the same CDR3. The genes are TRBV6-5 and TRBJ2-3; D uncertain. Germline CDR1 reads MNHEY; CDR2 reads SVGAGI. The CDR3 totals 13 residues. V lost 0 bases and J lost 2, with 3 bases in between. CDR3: CASSYSPTDTQYF. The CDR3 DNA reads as TGTGCCAGCAGTTACTCTCCCACAGATACGCAGTATTTT.

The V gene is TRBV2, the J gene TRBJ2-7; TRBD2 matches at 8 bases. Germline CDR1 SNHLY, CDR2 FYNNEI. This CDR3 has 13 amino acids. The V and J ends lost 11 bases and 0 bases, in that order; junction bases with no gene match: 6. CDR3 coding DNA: TGTGCCGTACTAGCGGACTACTCCTACGAGCAGTACTTC. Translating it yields CAVLADYSYEQYF.

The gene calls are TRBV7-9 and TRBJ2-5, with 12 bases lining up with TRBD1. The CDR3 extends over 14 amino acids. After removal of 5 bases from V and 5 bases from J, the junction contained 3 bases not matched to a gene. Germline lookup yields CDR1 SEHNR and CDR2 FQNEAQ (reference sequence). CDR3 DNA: TGTGCCAGCAGCACCGGGACAGGGGGCGAGACCCAGTACTTC. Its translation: CASSTGTGGETQYF.

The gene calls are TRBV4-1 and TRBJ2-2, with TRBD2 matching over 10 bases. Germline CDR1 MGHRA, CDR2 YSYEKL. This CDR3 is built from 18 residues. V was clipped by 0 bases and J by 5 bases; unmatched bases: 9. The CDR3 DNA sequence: TGCGCCAGCAGCCAAGAGCAGGGCGGGACTAGCGAAACCGGGGAGCTGTTTTTT. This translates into CASSQEQGGTSETGELFF.

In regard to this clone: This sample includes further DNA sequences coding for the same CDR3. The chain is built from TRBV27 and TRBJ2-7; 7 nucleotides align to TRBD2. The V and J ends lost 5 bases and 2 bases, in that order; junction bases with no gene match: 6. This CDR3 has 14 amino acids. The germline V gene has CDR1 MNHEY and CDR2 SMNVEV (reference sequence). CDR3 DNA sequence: TGTGCCAGCAGTCCCCGGGGGGAGACCTACGAGCAGTACTTC. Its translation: CASSPRGETYEQYF.

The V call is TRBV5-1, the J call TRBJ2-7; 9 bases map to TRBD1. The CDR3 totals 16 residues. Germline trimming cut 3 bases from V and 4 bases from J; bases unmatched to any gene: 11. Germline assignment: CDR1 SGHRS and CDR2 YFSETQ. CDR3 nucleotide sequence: TGCGCCAGCAGCTACCACCGGGACAGGGCCGGGTACGAGCAGTACTTC. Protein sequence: CASSYHRDRAGYEQYF.

CDR3 sequence (DNA): TGTGCCAGCAGCTCCGGGACAACAGATACGCAGTATTTT. This codes for CASSSGTTDTQYF. V gene TRBV11-3 combines with J gene TRBJ2-3, with a weak D call TRBD1 (6 bases). Germline loops: CDR1 SGHNT, CDR2 YENEEA. This CDR3 has 13 amino acids. Trimming left V 4 bases short and J 3 bases short, with 8 bases between. Full variable domain (missing parts from reference TRBV11-3 and TRBJ2-3): EAGVVQSPRYKIIEKKQPVAFWCNPISGHNTLYWYLQNLGQGPELLIRYENEEAVDDSQLPKDRFSAERLKGVDSTLKIQPAELGDSAVYLCASSSGTTDTQYFGPGTRLTVL.